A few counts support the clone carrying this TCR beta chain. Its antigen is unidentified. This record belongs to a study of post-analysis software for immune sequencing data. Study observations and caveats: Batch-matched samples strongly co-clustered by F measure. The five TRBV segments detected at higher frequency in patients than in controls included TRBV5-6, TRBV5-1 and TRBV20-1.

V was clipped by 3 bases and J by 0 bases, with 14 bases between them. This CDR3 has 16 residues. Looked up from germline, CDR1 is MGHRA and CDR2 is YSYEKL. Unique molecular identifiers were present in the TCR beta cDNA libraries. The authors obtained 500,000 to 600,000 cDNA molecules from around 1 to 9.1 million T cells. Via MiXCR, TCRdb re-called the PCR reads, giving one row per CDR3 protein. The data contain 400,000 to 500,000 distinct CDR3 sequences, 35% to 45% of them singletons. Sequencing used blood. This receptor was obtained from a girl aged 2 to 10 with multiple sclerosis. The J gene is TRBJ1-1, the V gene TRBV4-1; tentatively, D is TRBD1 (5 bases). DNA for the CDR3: TGCGCCAGCAGCCATCGCACCGACAGATTGAACACTGAAGCTTTCTTT. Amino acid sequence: CASSHRTDRLNTEAFF.